The T cell receptor beta chain under discussion was sequenced for a study of blood T cell repertoires in COVID-19. Study-level background: Acute-phase and convalescent COVID-19 samples originated in the United States, Italy and Spain.

The V and J ends lost 0 bases and 6 bases respectively, with 15 bases between them. CDR3 length equals 15 residues. Per the germline V gene, CDR1 is MNHEY and CDR2 is SVGEGT. In the original analysis: From reference gene primer amplification, estimates of nucleated cell counts were derived. Data came from immunoSEQ multiplex PCR; TCRdb stores just in-frame clones and leaves some out. Clonal size and the V and J genes are those of that table, whereas D and trimming came from the DNA. The table includes 200,000 to 250,000 clones, around 84% detected once. The sequenced sample consisted of peripheral blood. The source is an older woman with active or convalescent COVID-19. This rearrangement joins TRBV6-2 or TRBV6-3 to TRBJ2-7; no definite D call. As DNA, the CDR3 is TGTGCCAGCAGTTACTCACCCCATATTCTAGGCGAGCAGTACTTC. Protein: CASSYSPHILGEQYF.